This entry lists 26 T cell receptor beta chains sequenced from one sample in a study of blood T cell repertoires in COVID-19. Generated by immunoSEQ multiplex PCR, the TCRdb table keeps only in-frame clones and is missing some. The sample lists about 100,000 clones, just over 90% seen once, with roughly 0.88% in the top ten. Sample: peripheral blood. Receptor source: a man aged 55 to 69 with acute or convalescent COVID-19.

This clone was detected only once. The V gene is TRBV5-5, the J gene TRBJ1-2; D perhaps matches TRBD1 (5 bases). The V end lost 0 bases, the J end lost 3 bases, and 6 bases lay between the germline ends. There are 13 residues in the CDR3. Germline loops: CDR1 SGHKS, CDR2 YYEKEE (reference sequence). CDR3: CASSLVGDYGYTF. CDR3 DNA sequence: TGTGCCAGCAGCTTGGTAGGGGACTATGGCTACACCTTC.

The chain carries TRBV2 and TRBJ2-2, with 11 positions matching TRBD2. The trim removed 6 bases at V and 4 bases at J, leaving 7 bases unmatched. Germline lookup yields CDR1 SNHLY and CDR2 FYNNEI. This CDR3 spans 16 amino acids. The CDR3 DNA is TGTGCCAGCAGCGTTACTAGCGGGAGATCCACCGGGGAGCTGTTTTTT. Encoded protein: CASSVTSGRSTGELFF.

The chain joins TRBV9 to TRBJ2-7, with D tentatively TRBD2 (6 bases). V was cut by 4 bases and J by 1 base, with 12 bases left in between. This CDR3 has 14 amino acids. Germline lookup yields CDR1 SGDLS and CDR2 YYNGEE. The chain's CDR3 is CASSQGAGSYEQYF. Here the CDR3 DNA reads TGTGCCAGCAGCCAAGGGGCGGGGTCCTACGAGCAGTACTTC.

The chain employs TRBV29-1 and TRBJ2-2; TRBD2 might be the D (6 bases). V was trimmed by 5 bases and J by 3 bases, leaving 13 bases between them. Germline V lookup: CDR1 SQVTM, CDR2 ANQGSEA. The CDR3 consists of 14 residues. CDR3 loop: CSVFSGPYTGELFF. DNA for the CDR3: TGCAGCGTTTTTAGCGGACCTTACACCGGGGAGCTGTTTTTT.

The chain carries TRBV5-1 and TRBJ2-5; 7 bases map to TRBD1. The CDR3 has 16 residues. V was clipped by 1 base and J by 3 bases; unmatched bases: 9. Germline V gene sequence: CDR1 SGHRS, CDR2 YFSETQ. The CDR3 protein is CASSLFTGALKETQYF. CDR3 in DNA: TGCGCCAGCAGCTTGTTTACAGGGGCTCTGAAAGAGACCCAGTACTTC.

A single count supports this clone. The chain joins TRBV28 to TRBJ1-5, with unresolved D. The V end was cut by 4 bases, the J end by 4 bases, with 14 bases between. There are 15 residues in the CDR3. CDR1 is MDHEN, CDR2 SYDVKM, per germline. The CDR3 sequence: CASSWTRTGNQPQHF. The CDR3 nucleotides are TGTGCCAGCAGTTGGACCCGGACGGGGAATCAGCCCCAGCATTTT.

J is TRBJ1-5 and V is TRBV19; 7 positions match TRBD1. The trim removed 6 bases at V and 5 bases at J, leaving 7 bases unmatched. The germline gives CDR1 LNHDA, CDR2 SQIVND (reference sequence). The CDR3 sequence is 14 residues long. CDR3 in DNA: TGTGCCAGTAGAGAGGGGGCAGGCTATCAGCCCCAGCATTTT. This translates into CASREGAGYQPQHF.

The chain combines TRBV7-9 with TRBJ2-5; a weak D match, TRBD2 (5 bases). The CDR3 totals 16 residues. V lost 5 bases, J lost 4 bases, and 20 bases lay in between. CDR1 and CDR2 from the germline V gene are SEHNR and FQNEAQ (reference sequence). This CDR3 reads CASSPIGGIGRETQYF. The CDR3 DNA sequence: TGTGCCAGCAGCCCGATAGGTGGTATAGGGAGAGAGACCCAGTACTTC.

The CDR3 DNA reads as TGCGCCAGCAGCTTAAACATCGGTGGCGGTGGCTACACCTTC. This translates into CASSLNIGGGGYTF. The gene calls are TRBV5-1 and TRBJ1-2; D is ambiguous. The germline V and J ends were trimmed by 2 bases and 7 bases, with 15 bases remaining between them. CDR3 length: 14 residues. The germline V gene has CDR1 SGHRS and CDR2 YFSETQ.

The chain has TRBV5-1 and TRBJ1-2; 7 nucleotides agree with TRBD1. This CDR3 has 15 residues. The ends lost 0 bases at V and 5 bases at J; junction bases unmatched: 7. Germline assignment: CDR1 SGHRS and CDR2 YFSETQ. The CDR3 nucleotides read TGCGCCAGCAGCTTGGAATCGGTCAGGGGGTATGGCTACACCTTC. This gives the protein CASSLESVRGYGYTF.

The gene calls are TRBV6-5 and TRBJ2-3; 9 nucleotides agree with TRBD2. Germline CDR1 reads MNHEY; CDR2 reads SVGAGI. The CDR3 sequence is 14 residues long. Trimming cost V 6 bases and J 2 bases; bases outside gene matches: 3. The CDR3 region is CASRTSGDTDTQYF. The CDR3 DNA reads TGTGCCAGCAGGACTAGCGGAGACACAGATACGCAGTATTTT.

The V call is TRBV11-2, the J call TRBJ1-2; D remains unclear. Trimming shortened V by 7 bases and J by 1 base, and 10 bases separated the two germline ends. Germline CDR1 SGHAT, CDR2 FQNNGV. This CDR3 has 13 residues. The CDR3 bases are TGTGCCAGCACCCCCAGCGTTAACTATGGCTACACCTTC. Amino acid sequence: CASTPSVNYGYTF.

The gene calls are TRBV4-2 and TRBJ1-4, with 10 bases aligning to TRBD1. Trimming at V came to 0 bases and at J to 8 bases, leaving 3 bases not matched to a gene. Germline V gives CDR1 LGHNA, CDR2 YNFKEQ. The CDR3 runs to 15 residues. CDR3 region: CASSQDRDRGEKLFF. For the CDR3, the DNA is TGTGCCAGCAGCCAAGACCGGGACAGGGGCGAAAAACTGTTTTTT.

J is TRBJ2-3 and V is TRBV24-1; D gene unclear. The germline gives CDR1 KGHDR, CDR2 SFDVKD. The CDR3 consists of 13 residues. Trimming pared 8 bases from V and 0 bases from J, leaving 8 bases between. CDR3 in amino acids: CATKQRSTDTQYF. The CDR3 DNA reads TGTGCCACCAAACAGAGAAGCACAGATACGCAGTATTTT.

The chain couples TRBV3-1 (or the pseudogene TRBV3-2) to TRBJ2-1; TRBD1 agrees at 10 bases. Unmatched junction bases numbered 3, after V lost 4 bases and J lost 3 bases. The CDR3 has 15 residues. Germline lookup yields CDR1 LGHDT and CDR2 YNNKEL (reference sequence). The CDR3 loop reads CASSRGQGGYNEQFF. Here the CDR3 DNA reads TGTGCCAGCAGCCGAGGACAGGGGGGCTACAATGAGCAGTTCTTC.

This chain connects TRBV2 to TRBJ2-7; 7 nucleotides agree with TRBD1. In germline, CDR1 is SNHLY, CDR2 FYNNEI. V lost 6 bases, J lost 2 bases, and 7 bases stayed unmatched. The CDR3 contains 14 residues. The CDR3 DNA sequence: TGTGCCAGCAGGGGGGACAGCCTCGCCTACGAGCAGTACTTC. It codes for CASRGDSLAYEQYF. Based on the CDR3 plus reference TRBV2 and TRBJ2-7, the full variable domain is EPEVTQTPSHQVTQMGQEVILRCVPISNHLYFYWYRQILGQKVEFLVSFYNNEISEKSEIFDDQFSVERPDGSNFTLKIRSTKLEDSAMYFCASRGDSLAYEQYFGPGTRLTVT.

The genes are TRBV28 and TRBJ1-5, with D tentatively TRBD1 (6 bases). Germline V lookup: CDR1 MDHEN, CDR2 SYDVKM. CDR3 length: 15 amino acids. The V end lost 7 bases, the J end lost 3 bases, and 16 bases lay between the germline ends. The CDR3 region is CASISNTGPNQPQHF. DNA of the CDR3: TGTGCCAGCATCTCTAATACAGGGCCCAATCAGCCCCAGCATTTT.

This chain joins TRBV5-4 and TRBJ2-5; 13 nucleotides align to TRBD2. The CDR3 sequence is 16 residues long. J was trimmed by 7 bases and V by 3 bases; bases with no gene match: 9. Germline CDR1 and CDR2: SGHNT and YYREEE (reference sequence). CDR3 loop: CASSSGLAGPRGTQYF. The CDR3 bases are TGTGCCAGCAGCTCGGGACTAGCGGGACCCCGAGGGACCCAGTACTTC.

The chain carries TRBV28 and TRBJ1-2, with D possibly TRBD1 on 6 matching bases. The CDR3 sequence is 15 residues long. V gave up 2 bases and J gave up 8 bases, with 18 bases separating them. Germline loops: CDR1 MDHEN, CDR2 SYDVKM. The CDR3 spells CASSLVSQGRVGYTF. In nucleotides, the CDR3 is TGTGCCAGCAGTTTAGTCTCCCAGGGGCGGGTCGGCTACACCTTC.

Only one count was recorded for this clone. The chain uses TRBV29-1 and TRBJ2-1; 8 nucleotides agree with TRBD2. The V gene end was trimmed by 7 bases and the J gene end by 3 bases; junction bases not matched to a gene: 8. This CDR3 spans 14 amino acids. Germline V gene sequence: CDR1 SQVTM, CDR2 ANQGSEA. DNA of the CDR3: TGCAGCGATCGAGCGGGAGCTAGCTACAATGAGCAGTTCTTC. Amino acids: CSDRAGASYNEQFF.

The chain is built from TRBV2 and TRBJ2-2; 10 bases fit TRBD1. Germline CDR1 reads SNHLY; CDR2 reads FYNNEI. The CDR3 covers 16 residues. V shed 6 bases and J 5 bases; nucleotides not matched to a gene: 9. In nucleotides, the CDR3 is TGTGCCAGCAGGCCACCGGGACAGGGGTTAACCGGGGAGCTGTTTTTT. Its translation is CASRPPGQGLTGELFF.

The chain combines TRBV19 with TRBJ1-1; no reliable D call. V was trimmed by 8 bases and J by 6 bases, leaving 16 bases between them. The CDR3 loop spans 13 amino acids. The germline CDR1 and CDR2 sequences are LNHDA and SQIVND (reference sequence). CDR3 protein: CASGRGWGSEAFF. CDR3 DNA: TGTGCCAGTGGGCGAGGGTGGGGTTCTGAAGCTTTCTTT. Full variable domain (remainder filled in from reference TRBV19 and TRBJ1-1): DGGITQSPKYLFRKEGQNVTLSCEQNLNHDAMYWYRQDPGQGLRLIYYSQIVNDFQKGDIAEGYSVSREKKESFPLTVTSAQKNPTAFYLCASGRGWGSEAFFGQGTRLTVV.

The CDR3 nucleotides are TGTGCCAGCAGCCTTCTCACCGGGACAGGGGTAAATAATTCACCCCTCCACTTT. It encodes CASSLLTGTGVNNSPLHF. This rearrangement joins TRBV28 to TRBJ1-6; the match to TRBD1 covers 10 bases. There are 18 residues in the CDR3. The V gene end was trimmed by 6 bases and the J gene end by 5 bases; junction bases not matched to a gene: 13. Germline V gene data show CDR1 as MDHEN and CDR2 as SYDVKM.

This chain connects TRBV2 to TRBJ2-1, with 8 nucleotides matching TRBD1. J lost 2 bases, V lost 6 bases, and 9 bases had no gene match. The CDR3 has 16 residues. The germline V gene encodes CDR1 SNHLY and CDR2 FYNNEI. CDR3 nucleotides: TGTGCCAGCAGCCGTAACGACAGGGGACCCTACAATGAGCAGTTCTTC. Amino acid sequence: CASSRNDRGPYNEQFF.

The rearrangement joins TRBV27 to TRBJ2-1, with D perhaps matching TRBD2 (6 bases). The germline V gene has CDR1 MNHEY and CDR2 SMNVEV (reference sequence). The CDR3 totals 16 residues. Trimming cost V 5 bases and J 8 bases, with 22 bases left between them. The CDR3 region is CASSPGAVASVYEQFF. CDR3 sequence (DNA): TGTGCCAGCAGTCCCGGGGCAGTGGCTAGCGTTTATGAGCAGTTCTTC.

The rearrangement links TRBV11-2 to TRBJ1-3; TRBD1 might be the D (6 bases). Germline values: CDR1 SGHAT, CDR2 FQNNGV. The CDR3 extends over 17 amino acids. V was pared by 5 bases and J by 0 bases, with 17 bases between. Here the CDR3 reads CASSQTSTGFSGNTIYF. DNA for the CDR3: TGTGCCAGCAGCCAGACCAGCACAGGGTTCTCTGGAAACACCATATATTTT.